Reported below is one T cell receptor (beta chain). Its antigen specificity is not known. No clone much larger than this one lies a single base away; base qualities are absent. The protocol used for the library was the immunoSEQ multiplex PCR assay. For the multiplex PCR, a mixture combining 60 forward primers for TCR Vbeta segments and 13 reverse primers for TCR Jbeta segments was used. Amplification of the CDR3 region of rearranged TCR beta genes was performed with a multiplex PCR assay on genomic DNA. Amplified TCR beta libraries were sequenced as 87-base-pair reads on the Illumina HiSeq System. The published analysis was carried out like this. In a later analysis, about 80 million unique TCR beta chains were counted across the roughly 610 repertoires, and around 10 million of these chains were shared by at least two donors. Raw reads were error-corrected and collapsed into unique sequences with a nearest-neighbor algorithm that merged closely related sequences to remove PCR and sequencing errors. V, D and J gene segments were assigned by aligning CDR3 sequences to IMGT reference sequences. For a sequence to be retained, a match of at least six nucleotides was required to both a V gene segment and a J gene segment. A rearrangement counted as productive if the CDR3 had no stop codons and remained in frame with V and J, and every other rearrangement counted as non-productive. CDR3 was defined according to IMGT convention as the region running from the second conserved V-encoded cysteine to the conserved J-encoded phenylalanine. In an earlier analysis of roughly 580 of the donors, sequences lacking an unambiguous match to a single V gene segment were excluded. An earlier analysis of just under 600 of the donors called V segments functional above 56.7% productive rearrangements and segregating when the between-donor standard deviation exceeded 5%. A statistical classification framework was built for diagnosing cytomegalovirus status from the catalog of TCR beta chain sequences. A later analysis assigned V and J genes by comparing TCR nucleotide sequences with IMGT/GENE-DB human TR gene sequences. In a later analysis, CDR3 sequences and most-parsimonious VDJ recombination scenarios were assigned using the TCRdist pipeline. In a later analysis, each TCR beta chain was defined by its CDR3 amino acid sequence together with its V-gene family, and reads lacking a unique V-gene family were excluded. In a later analysis, a few hundred highly shared, low-generation-probability nucleotide sequences were removed to address suspected cross-contamination and a sequencing artifact. In a later analysis, a clonal expansion index for each public chain was calculated from normalized within-repertoire ranks of inferred template counts. Generation probabilities in a later analysis came from a VDJ recombination model fitted to out-of-frame rearrangements, and those results were checked against IGoR. A later analysis scored TCR-TCR, TCR-HLA and TCR-CMV co-occurrence with hypergeometric tests, applying a repertoire-size bias correction to TCR pairs. A later analysis estimated false discovery rates by permuting HLA or CMV assignments 20 times. A later analysis grouped co-occurring TCRs with DBSCAN, adding TCRdist sequence similarity when clustering within HLA-allele-positive subsets. Co-occurrence clustering excluded repertoires with fewer than 30,000 or more than 120,000 public chains, plus five with anomalous nucleotide sharing. TCRdb carries this immuneACCESS record with in-frame sequences only. Its versions omit some clonotypes, under half of them owing to an unresolved V gene in the studies checked, with the rest unexplained. V and J calls and clone size are given by that table; D and trimming were obtained from the DNA. The sample has 100,000 to 150,000 clones on record, about 10% of them singletons. Of the sample, around 5% is held by the ten largest clones.

This record belongs to a study of cytomegalovirus exposure and HLA in healthy donors (dated by TCRdb to between 2016 and 2019). In terms of the full investigation: According to an earlier analysis of a few hundred of the donors, about 190 million T cells yielded 100 million or so unique TCR beta sequences and roughly 280 Gb of sequence data. Four or five DR-DQ haplotypes were handled as single units for association and clustering, since linkage in the cohort was strong. A later genetic analysis used genome-wide SNP genotypes for about 60% of the 666 donors, treating that subset as a discovery cohort. In addition to the first cohort of 650 to 800 subjects, a separate validation cohort of around 110 different subjects was used. The study was designed to test whether signatures of past pathogen exposure could be identified by cataloging public T cell receptors. Of the 300 to 450 genotyped donors, 81% were placed in the genetic ancestry cluster associated with self-reported Caucasian donors. An earlier analysis of about 620 of the donors applied high-throughput TCR beta sequencing to assess whether each TCR beta V gene segment acted as functional or pseudogenic. Among about 390 genotyped donors of the cohort, an average of about 240,000 unique TCR beta nucleotide sequences were sequenced per donor, 15% to 20% of them non-productive. Donor age, sex, ethnicity and CMV serostatus were collected together with the repertoire data. In a later analysis, previously published TCR beta repertoires from about 670 donors were re-analyzed and high-resolution HLA genotyping was added so that TCR occurrence patterns could be studied. Approximately 310 gigabases of sequencing data and 70 million to 85 million unique TCR sequences were included in an early release covering about 700 HLA-typed donors. The study profiled the T cell repertoires of approximately 700 subjects by immunosequencing and related them to cytomegalovirus serostatus. The study combined high-throughput TCR immunosequencing, statistical association of individual TCRs with disease status, and machine learning to predict cytomegalovirus infection status. In the later analysis, no new phenotypic data were used to find candidate immune exposures; instead, reliance was placed on TCR beta sequences and their occurrence across donors. Both class I and class II loci were covered by HLA typing, at four-digit resolution. Typing coverage differed by locus: A, B, C, DRB1 and DQB1 were typed in about 620-630 donors, DQA1 in about 510, DPA1 in nearly 610, and DPB1 in approximately 450. All discovery cohort repertoires had been generated using a single sequencing platform.

Overall results and qualifications from the work: A later analysis associated approximately 17,000 TCR beta sequences with specific HLA alleles at a false discovery rate of 0.05. Broadly in line with IMGT annotations, most TCR beta V segments showed up in productive rearrangements about 87% or about 30% of the time in an earlier analysis of several hundred of the donors. A further reported finding was that TCR beta sequences accurately predicted the HLA-A and HLA-B alleles for most subjects in the first cohort. Most CMV-associated TCR beta chains appeared to be HLA-restricted in a later analysis, and the HLA associations seemed to be driven largely by CMV exposure. HLA typing was unavailable for some donors at each locus, so association tests used only the typed subset. When HLA alleles, especially DR and DQ, strongly co-occurred, attributing TCR associations to individual alleles was difficult. The cohort was sequenced for TCR beta chains only, and without alpha or paired-chain data the features that could be detected were limited. An association between a missense DCLRE1C variant and V-gene and J-gene trimming of TCR beta chains was found in a later genetic analysis and replicated in an independent cohort. A later analysis found that TCR association rates varied across HLA loci, with DRB1 alleles showing the most associated TCRs and HLA-C alleles the fewest. A cluster of highly shared sequence variants was judged likely to be a technical artifact of the sequencing pipeline. The classifier was reported to diagnose cytomegalovirus status with high specificity and sensitivity in both the original and validation cohorts. Compared with equally common non-associated chains, HLA-associated TCR beta chains in a later analysis were more clonally expanded and had lower generation probabilities. According to a later analysis, parvovirus B19, influenza, CMV and Epstein-Barr virus appeared linked to several top co-occurrence clusters. While some public TCRs were present in many individuals, most TCR sequences turned up only very rarely across donors. It was suggested by the authors that the approach could potentially be generalized to other disease states and immunological phenotypes. A total of about 180 TCR beta chains were listed by the study as associated with cytomegalovirus. Immune exposure information for the cohort was limited to CMV serostatus. The earlier analysis of 587 of the donors excluded some 16 rarely observed V segments, including chromosome 9 orphons, because counts were too low. The presence/absence analyses assumed that sequencing depth was roughly uniform across donors, and that assumption may not be true. Three of the identified cytomegalovirus-associated TCR beta chains were confirmed in vitro to be specific for cytomegalovirus antigens. Compared with the roughly 700-donor mean, donors in an Asian-associated ancestry cluster had fewer N-insertions in productive TCRs, according to a later genetic analysis. Correlated functional status among segregating V segments might reflect linkage disequilibrium, but an unknown experimental factor could not be ruled out.

The cohort consisted of approximately 670 healthy bone marrow donors. At the time of sampling, every cohort member was nominally healthy, though immune exposures that went unrecorded were likely present. The donor was CMV seropositive and was included in the group of some 290 seropositive cohort members. Each donor provided a peripheral blood sample, and peripheral blood mononuclear cells were used for TCR beta sequencing. The Qiagen DNeasy Blood Extraction Kit was used to extract genomic DNA from the blood cell samples. This receptor was identified in a woman younger than 35 in good health and CMV-seropositive. Sequenced: PBMCs.

CDR3 protein: CASSPTGAEGYTF. The base sequence is TGTGCCAGCAGCCCCACGGGAGCTGAAGGCTACACCTTC. The receptor chain draws on TRBV7-2 and TRBJ1-2; the D gene identity is not certain. V and J are truncated by 5 bases and 8 bases respectively, leaving an intervening sequence of 15 bases. Via the germline V gene, CDR1 is SGHTA and CDR2 FQGNSA. CDR3 length: 13 amino acids, cysteine to phenylalanine. CDR3 DNA is the only sequence kept; it has 39 bases, read in frame from the first base.